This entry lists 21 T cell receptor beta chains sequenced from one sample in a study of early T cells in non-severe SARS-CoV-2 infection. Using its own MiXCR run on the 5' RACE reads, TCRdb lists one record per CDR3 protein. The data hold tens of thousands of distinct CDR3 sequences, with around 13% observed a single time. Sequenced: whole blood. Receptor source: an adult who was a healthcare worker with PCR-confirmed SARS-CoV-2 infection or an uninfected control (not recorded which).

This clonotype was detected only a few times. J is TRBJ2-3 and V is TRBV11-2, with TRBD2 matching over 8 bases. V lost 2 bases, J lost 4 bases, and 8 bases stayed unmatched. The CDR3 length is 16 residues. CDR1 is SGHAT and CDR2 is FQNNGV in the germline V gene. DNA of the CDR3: TGTGCCAGCAGCTTACTTTCCGGGGGGGCACCAGATACGCAGTATTTT. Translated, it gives CASSLLSGGAPDTQYF.

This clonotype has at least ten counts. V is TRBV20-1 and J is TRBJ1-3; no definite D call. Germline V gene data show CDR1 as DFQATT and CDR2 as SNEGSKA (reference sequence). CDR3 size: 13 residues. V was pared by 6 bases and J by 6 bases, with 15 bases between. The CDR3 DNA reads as TGCAGTGCATCCTCAGGTTCAGAAAACACCATATATTTT. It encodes CSASSGSENTIYF.

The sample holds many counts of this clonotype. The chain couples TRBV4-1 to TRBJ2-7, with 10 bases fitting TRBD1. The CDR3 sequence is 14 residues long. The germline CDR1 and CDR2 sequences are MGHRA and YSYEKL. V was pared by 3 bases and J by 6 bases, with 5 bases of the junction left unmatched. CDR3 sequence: CASSHPGQGGEQYF. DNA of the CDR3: TGCGCCAGCAGCCACCCCGGACAGGGGGGCGAGCAGTACTTC.

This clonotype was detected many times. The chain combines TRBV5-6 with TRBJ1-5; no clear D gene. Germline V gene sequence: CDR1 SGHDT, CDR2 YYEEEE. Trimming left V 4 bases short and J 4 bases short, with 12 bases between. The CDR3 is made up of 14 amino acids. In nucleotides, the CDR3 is TGTGCCAGCAGCCCCCGTGGTATTAATCAGCCCCAGCATTTT. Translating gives CASSPRGINQPQHF.

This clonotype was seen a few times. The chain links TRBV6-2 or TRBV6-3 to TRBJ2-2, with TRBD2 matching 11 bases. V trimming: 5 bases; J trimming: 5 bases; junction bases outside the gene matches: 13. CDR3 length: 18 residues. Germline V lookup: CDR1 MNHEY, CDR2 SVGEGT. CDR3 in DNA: TGTGCCAGCAGTCACGGGTCTAGCGGGGGGCTAGAGACCGGGGAGCTGTTTTTT. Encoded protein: CASSHGSSGGLETGELFF.

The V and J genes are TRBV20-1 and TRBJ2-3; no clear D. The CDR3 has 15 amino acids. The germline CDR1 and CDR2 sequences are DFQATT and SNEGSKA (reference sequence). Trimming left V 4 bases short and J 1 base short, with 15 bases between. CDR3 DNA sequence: TGCAGTGCTACGGACCCAGTTACTGGCACAGATACGCAGTATTTT. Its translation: CSATDPVTGTDTQYF.

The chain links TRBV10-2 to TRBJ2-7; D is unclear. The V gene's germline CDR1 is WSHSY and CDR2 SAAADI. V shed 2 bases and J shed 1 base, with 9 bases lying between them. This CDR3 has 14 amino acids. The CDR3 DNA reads TGCGCCAGCAGTGAGAGGGTAGCTTCCTACGAGCAGTACTTC. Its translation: CASSERVASYEQYF.

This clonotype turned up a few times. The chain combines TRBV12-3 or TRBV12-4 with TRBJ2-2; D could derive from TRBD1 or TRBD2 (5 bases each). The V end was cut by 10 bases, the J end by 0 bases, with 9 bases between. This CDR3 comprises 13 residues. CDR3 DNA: TGTGCCAACGGGACCCCGAACACCGGGGAGCTGTTTTTT. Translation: CANGTPNTGELFF.

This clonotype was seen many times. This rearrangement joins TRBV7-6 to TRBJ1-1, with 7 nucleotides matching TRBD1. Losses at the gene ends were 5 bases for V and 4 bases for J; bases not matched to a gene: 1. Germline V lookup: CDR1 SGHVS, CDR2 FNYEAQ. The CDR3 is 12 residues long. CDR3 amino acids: CASSPGGTEAFF. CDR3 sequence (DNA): TGTGCCAGCAGCCCAGGGGGCACTGAAGCTTTCTTT. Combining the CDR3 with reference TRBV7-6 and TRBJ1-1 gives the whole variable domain GAGVSQSPRYKVTKRGQDVALRCDPISGHVSLYWYRQALGQGPEFLTYFNYEAQQDKSGLPNDRFSAERPEGSISTLTIQRTEQRDSAMYRCASSPGGTEAFFGQGTRLTVV.

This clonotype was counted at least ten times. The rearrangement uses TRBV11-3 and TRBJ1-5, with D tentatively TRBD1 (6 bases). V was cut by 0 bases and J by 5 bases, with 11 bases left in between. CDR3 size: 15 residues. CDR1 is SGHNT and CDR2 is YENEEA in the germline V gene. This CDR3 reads CASSLDCRGHQPQHF. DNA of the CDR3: TGTGCCAGCAGCTTAGATTGCAGGGGTCATCAGCCCCAGCATTTT.

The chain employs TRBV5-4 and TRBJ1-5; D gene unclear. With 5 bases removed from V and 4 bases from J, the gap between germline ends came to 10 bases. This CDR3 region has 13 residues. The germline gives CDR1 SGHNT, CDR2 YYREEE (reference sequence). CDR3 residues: CASSYDGNQPQHF. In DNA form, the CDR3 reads TGTGCCAGCAGTTACGACGGGAATCAGCCCCAGCATTTT.

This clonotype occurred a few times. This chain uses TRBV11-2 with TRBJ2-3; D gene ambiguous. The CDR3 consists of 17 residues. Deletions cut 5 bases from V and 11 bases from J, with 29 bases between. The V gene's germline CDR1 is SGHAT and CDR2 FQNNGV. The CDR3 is CASSPLRGRRPGGGQYF. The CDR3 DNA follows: TGTGCCAGCAGCCCCCTCCGTGGGCGCCGGCCTGGTGGTGGGCAGTATTTT.

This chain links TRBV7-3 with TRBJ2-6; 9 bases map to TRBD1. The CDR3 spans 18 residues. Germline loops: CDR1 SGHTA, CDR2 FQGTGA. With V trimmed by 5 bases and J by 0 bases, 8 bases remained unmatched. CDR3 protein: CASSPRDRDISGANVLTF. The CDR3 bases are TGTGCCAGCAGCCCCCGGGACAGGGATATCTCTGGGGCCAACGTCCTGACTTTC.

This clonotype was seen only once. Here the CDR3 reads CASSSRTDMNTEAFF. CDR3 nucleotide sequence: TGTGCCAGCAGCTCCCGGACAGATATGAACACTGAAGCTTTCTTT. The chain couples TRBV13 to TRBJ1-1; tentative D call: TRBD1 (6 bases). V lost 4 bases to trimming and J lost 0 bases, with 12 bases between them. Germline assignment: CDR1 PRHDT and CDR2 FYEKMQ (reference sequence). This CDR3 contains 15 residues.

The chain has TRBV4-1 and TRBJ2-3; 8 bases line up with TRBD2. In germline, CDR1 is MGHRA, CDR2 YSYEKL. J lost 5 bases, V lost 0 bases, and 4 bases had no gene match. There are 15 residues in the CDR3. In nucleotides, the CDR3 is TGCGCCAGCAGCCAAGAATTCCGGGGGGGAGATACGCAGTATTTT. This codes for CASSQEFRGGDTQYF.

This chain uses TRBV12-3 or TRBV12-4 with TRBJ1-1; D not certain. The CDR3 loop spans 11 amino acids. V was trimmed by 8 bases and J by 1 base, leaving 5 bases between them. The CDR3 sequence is CASGENTEAFF. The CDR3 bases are TGTGCCAGCGGGGAGAACACTGAAGCTTTCTTT.

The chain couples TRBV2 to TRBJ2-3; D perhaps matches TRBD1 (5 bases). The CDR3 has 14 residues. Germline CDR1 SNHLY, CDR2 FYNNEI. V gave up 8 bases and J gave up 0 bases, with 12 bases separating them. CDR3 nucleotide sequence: TGTGCCAGCGACCTACAGGAAAGCACAGATACGCAGTATTTT. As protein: CASDLQESTDTQYF.

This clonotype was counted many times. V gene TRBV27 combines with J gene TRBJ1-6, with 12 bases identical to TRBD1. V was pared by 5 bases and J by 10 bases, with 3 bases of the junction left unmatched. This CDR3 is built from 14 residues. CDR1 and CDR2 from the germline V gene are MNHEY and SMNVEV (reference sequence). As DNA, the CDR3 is TGTGCCAGCAGTAGGGACAGGGGGCTGTCACCCCTCCACTTT. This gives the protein CASSRDRGLSPLHF.

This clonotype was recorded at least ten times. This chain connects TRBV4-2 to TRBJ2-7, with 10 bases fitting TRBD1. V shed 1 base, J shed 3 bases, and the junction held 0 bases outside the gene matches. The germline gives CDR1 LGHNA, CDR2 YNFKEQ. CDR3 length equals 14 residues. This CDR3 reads CASSQGDRGYEQYF. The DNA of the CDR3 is TGTGCCAGCAGCCAAGGGGACAGGGGCTACGAGCAGTACTTC.

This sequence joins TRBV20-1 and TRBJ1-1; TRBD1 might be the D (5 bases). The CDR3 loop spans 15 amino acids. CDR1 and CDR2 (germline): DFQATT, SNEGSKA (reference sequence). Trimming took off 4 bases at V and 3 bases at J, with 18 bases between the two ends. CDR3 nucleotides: TGCAGTGCTACCAAAACCCCCAGGGTTGACACTGAAGCTTTCTTT. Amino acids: CSATKTPRVDTEAFF.

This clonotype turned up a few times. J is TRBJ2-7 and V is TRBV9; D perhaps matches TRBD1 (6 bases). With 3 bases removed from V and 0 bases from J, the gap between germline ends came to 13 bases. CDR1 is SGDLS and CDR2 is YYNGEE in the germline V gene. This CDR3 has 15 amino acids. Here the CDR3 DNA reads TGTGCCAGCAGCGCAGGGTCAGGGGCCTCCTACGAGCAGTACTTC. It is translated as CASSAGSGASYEQYF.